The rows below give T cell receptor beta chains drawn from one sample of a study of response to subunit inactivated influenza vaccine. TCRdb redid the calling of the RT-PCR reads with MiXCR, one entry per CDR3 protein. Found here are hundreds of thousands of distinct CDR3 sequences, approximately 24% of them singletons; the top ten hold 1.5% to 2%. Specimen: CD4+ T cells sorted from PBMCs, collected about 5 days after vaccination. The receptors shown here come from a man aged 50 to 60 who received an inactivated influenza vaccine. CDR3s include the opening cysteine and the closing phenylalanine or tryptophan. Clone size is not always given. Where it is, it says once, few, many or a class for expanded clones.

V gene	clone size	J gene	CDR3 protein
TRBV7-2	.	TRBJ2-1	CASSPHSGGSYNEQFF
TRBV2	.	TRBJ1-5	CASSGPGQGPPQHF
TRBV4-3	.	TRBJ2-7	CASSQYRDGPYEQYF
TRBV6-2/TRBV6-3	.	TRBJ1-1	CASSHRNTGALTEAFF
TRBV20-1	few	TRBJ1-5	CSARGVGHQPQHF
TRBV9	.	TRBJ2-2	CASSVGVGLIAGELFF
TRBV15	few	TRBJ2-1	CATTMRRLAGDSYNEQFF
TRBV9	once	TRBJ2-3	CASSRQILGLAGVTDTQYF
TRBV20-1	.	TRBJ2-5	CSARDPKGTSGARGTQYF
TRBV29-1	many	TRBJ2-1	CSVGGLAGGLYNEQFF
TRBV2	.	TRBJ2-4	CASSDGVAKNIQYF
TRBV9	.	TRBJ2-3	CASSTSTGLLGDTQYF
TRBV7-2	.	TRBJ1-6	CASSVLLDPTSPLHF
TRBV12-3/TRBV12-4	few	TRBJ1-1	CASSAGREKAFF
TRBV12-3/TRBV12-4	few	TRBJ1-6	CASSDFRNSPLHF
TRBV6-1	few	TRBJ2-7	CASTRGAYEQYF
TRBV24-1	few	TRBJ2-5	CATARGVQETQYF
TRBV12-3/TRBV12-4	.	TRBJ1-5	CASGLQGGRQPQHF
TRBV12-3/TRBV12-4	few	TRBJ1-3	CASSPPPRGNTIYF
TRBV15	once	TRBJ2-5	CATSRGLAGGKDTQYF
TRBV24-1	.	TRBJ2-5	CATSELDRAETQYF
TRBV6-1	.	TRBJ2-5	CASRIRARGAGGYQETQYF
TRBV11-2	few	TRBJ2-1	CASSVTGPPIYNEQFF
TRBV27	.	TRBJ2-7	CASSSTGREQYF
TRBV10-3	.	TRBJ2-1	CAISALPPREGNEQFF
TRBV20-1	few	TRBJ2-4	CSAGGQGAAKNIQYF
TRBV6-1	.	TRBJ1-2	CASSEARAGDGYTF
TRBV7-9	once	TRBJ1-3	CASSLGLVGNTIYF
TRBV6-1	.	TRBJ2-5	CASSGAGEETQYF
TRBV5-1	many	TRBJ2-1	CASSQGTGSYNEQFF
TRBV16	.	TRBJ2-7	CASSPHLDKDRDEEQYF
TRBV7-9	few	TRBJ2-7	CASSGGRGYEQYF
TRBV2	few	TRBJ2-7	CASTLGVAGGPYEQYF
TRBV20-1	few	TRBJ1-5	CSATGGRGNQPQHF
TRBV7-2	few	TRBJ2-7	CASSSERGPYEQYF
TRBV12-3/TRBV12-4	few	TRBJ2-7	CASSLSARYEQYF
TRBV7-8	.	TRBJ2-3	CASIPLPRDTQYF
TRBV11-2	.	TRBJ2-5	CASSPSHRGGETQYF
TRBV7-2	.	TRBJ1-3	CASSRARVGTARNTIYF
TRBV12-3/TRBV12-4	.	TRBJ2-3	CASSLRGQGGHTQYF
TRBV27	.	TRBJ2-7	CASRGAGGPYEQYF
TRBV10-3	few	TRBJ2-7	CANSLDSVGDQYF
TRBV10-3	many	TRBJ2-1	CAIMGTGTSSNEQFF
TRBV20-1	few	TRBJ2-3	CSAGGIRSGYTDTQYF
TRBV5-1	.	TRBJ2-1	CASSLNEYNEQFF
TRBV6-2/TRBV6-3	few	TRBJ2-1	CASSTRGLELSSYNEQFF
TRBV14	many	TRBJ2-6	CASSQIVGGAGANVLTF
TRBV10-3	.	TRBJ2-7	CAISGRGLPGPPYEQYF
TRBV5-1	.	TRBJ2-7	CASSFGPSSNYEQYF
TRBV5-1	few	TRBJ2-3	CASSLFRKSSDTQYF
TRBV4-3	few	TRBJ2-2	CASSVSGGRNTGELFF
TRBV5-6	.	TRBJ2-7	CASSLMGVAEPYEQYF
TRBV6-5	.	TRBJ2-7	CASSYPDRGREQYF
TRBV6-5	.	TRBJ1-6	CASSVQGKPLHF
TRBV4-2	.	TRBJ2-3	CASSQDGRGTDTQYF
TRBV7-9	.	TRBJ2-2	CASPWGRQVSTGELFF
TRBV10-2	.	TRBJ2-7	CASREGLAVPSSYEQYF
TRBV5-1	.	TRBJ2-6	CASSLASATVLTF
TRBV11-2	.	TRBJ2-6	CASSLGKGGAGANVLTF
TRBV12-3/TRBV12-4	.	TRBJ2-7	CASSITPGQGPGEQYF